These 20 T cell receptor beta chains were sequenced from one sample in a study of cytomegalovirus exposure and HLA in healthy donors. Clones were read by immunoSEQ multiplex PCR, and TCRdb kept only the in-frame ones, dropping some. Of approximately 190,000 clones in the sample, 70% to 85% are singletons; the top ten hold roughly 12%. What was sequenced was PBMCs. The receptors were sampled from a woman aged 25 to 45 in good health and CMV-seropositive.

This clone was found a few times. This chain connects TRBV5-1 to TRBJ2-7; 10 bases line up with TRBD1. Germline CDR1 SGHRS, CDR2 YFSETQ. V dropped 0 bases and J dropped 7; count of bases not matched to a gene: 7. The CDR3 runs 15 residues. For the CDR3, the DNA is TGCGCCAGCAGCTTGGCCGATGACAGGGGGCAAGAGCAGTACTTC. This encodes CASSLADDRGQEQYF.

The V call is TRBV29-1, the J call TRBJ1-2; 10 positions agree with TRBD1. Losses at the gene ends were 7 bases for V and 4 bases for J; bases not matched to a gene: 9. CDR3 size: 14 residues. Looked up from germline, CDR1 is SQVTM and CDR2 is ANQGSEA. The CDR3 DNA follows: TGCAGCGCCCTAAGACAGGGGGCGGGCTATGGCTACACCTTC. Encoded protein: CSALRQGAGYGYTF.

This chain links TRBV11-2 with TRBJ2-7; TRBD1 is a possible D gene (5 bases). The CDR3 is 14 amino acids. CDR1 is SGHAT, CDR2 FQNNGV, per germline. Trimming pared 4 bases from V and 3 bases from J, leaving 13 bases between. CDR3 sequence (DNA): TGTGCCAGCAGCTGGGGCAGGGATATCTACGAGCAGTACTTC. Amino acid sequence: CASSWGRDIYEQYF. Supplemented by reference TRBV11-2 and TRBJ2-7, the full variable domain reads EAGVAQSPRYKIIEKRQSVAFWCNPISGHATLYWYQQILGQGPKLLIQFQNNGVVDDSQLPKDRFSAERLKGVDSTLKIQPAKLEDSAVYLCASSWGRDIYEQYFGPGTRLTVT.

The chain recombines TRBV2 with TRBJ2-2, with D tentatively TRBD2 (5 bases). The ends were cut back, 6 bases at V and 1 base at J, with 6 bases in the middle. CDR3 length: 13 amino acids. Germline V gene sequence: CDR1 SNHLY, CDR2 FYNNEI. CDR3 nucleotide sequence: TGTGCCAGCAGCGGACTGAACACCGGGGAGCTGTTTTTT. Encoded protein: CASSGLNTGELFF.

This clone was observed a few times. The chain joins TRBV28 to TRBJ1-1, with a tentative D call TRBD1 (6 bases). Looked up from germline, CDR1 is MDHEN and CDR2 is SYDVKM. V lost 6 bases and J lost 3, with 8 bases in between. The CDR3 is 12 residues long. CDR3 nucleotide sequence: TGTGCCAGCAGCCAGGGGTACACTGAAGCTTTCTTT. It encodes CASSQGYTEAFF.

The V call is TRBV2, the J call TRBJ1-1; 8 bases agree with TRBD1. With V trimmed by 8 bases and J by 11 bases, 13 bases remained unmatched. CDR3 size: 13 residues. Germline V lookup: CDR1 SNHLY, CDR2 FYNNEI. For the CDR3, the DNA is TGTGCCAGCTCTCCTTCCCAGGGGGCGGTTGCTTTCTTT. Protein: CASSPSQGAVAFF.

The rearrangement links TRBV7-9 to TRBJ2-1, with 8 bases lining up with TRBD2. J was trimmed by 6 bases and V by 2 bases; bases with no gene match: 9. This CDR3 contains 16 residues. Germline CDR1 is SEHNR and CDR2 is FQNEAQ (reference sequence). The DNA of the CDR3 is TGTGCCAGCAGCTTATGGGGAACGGGAGGGTTCAATGAGCAGTTCTTC. Protein: CASSLWGTGGFNEQFF.

The chain joins TRBV30 to TRBJ2-5; TRBD2 is a possible D gene (5 bases). Germline CDR1 GTSNPN, CDR2 SVGIG (reference sequence). The ends were cut back, 0 bases at V and 5 bases at J, with 22 bases in the middle. This CDR3 spans 17 amino acids. CDR3 amino acids: CAWSVPVGDLAGETQYF. DNA for the CDR3: TGTGCCTGGAGTGTACCAGTTGGTGACCTAGCCGGGGAGACCCAGTACTTC.

The chain employs TRBV25-1 and TRBJ1-2, with D tentatively TRBD1 (6 bases). The germline V gene has CDR1 MGHDK and CDR2 SYGVNS. V lost 3 bases, J lost 4 bases, and 12 bases lay in between. The CDR3 consists of 14 residues. For the CDR3, the DNA is TGTGCCAGCAGTGATTCGACAGGCATCTATGGCTACACCTTC. Protein: CASSDSTGIYGYTF.

The chain links TRBV28 to TRBJ2-4, with TRBD2 matching 10 bases. Looked up from germline, CDR1 is MDHEN and CDR2 is SYDVKM. Unmatched junction bases numbered 7, after V lost 1 base and J lost 10 bases. The CDR3 runs to 15 residues. CDR3 sequence (DNA): TGTGCCAGCAGTTTATTGTCTAGCGGGAGCCCAATTCAGTACTTC. Protein sequence: CASSLLSSGSPIQYF.

Remarks on this clone: At the DNA level, this CDR3 is encoded by other sequences in the same sample as well. The chain joins TRBV28 to TRBJ1-1; a possible D gene is TRBD1 (6 bases). The germline gives CDR1 MDHEN, CDR2 SYDVKM. V dropped 5 bases and J dropped 0 bases, with 7 bases sitting between them. The CDR3 is made up of 13 amino acids. The CDR3: CASSRQVNTEAFF. The DNA for the CDR3 is TGTGCCAGCAGTCGACAGGTGAACACTGAAGCTTTCTTT.

This clone was seen a handful of times. A far larger clone differs by one base, so this is likely a read error. This CDR3 is also generated by other DNA sequences in the sample. The chain combines TRBV5-4 with TRBJ2-7; D ambiguous. Germline V gene lookup returns CDR1 SGHNT and CDR2 YYREEE (reference sequence). CDR3 length equals 13 residues. V lost 4 bases and J lost 4, with 12 bases in between. The CDR3 sequence is CASSQDSGYEQYF. In nucleotides, the CDR3 is TGTGCCAGCAGCCAAGACTCCGGGTACGAGCAGTACTTC.

This rearrangement joins TRBV9 to TRBJ2-5; 7 bases fit TRBD2. CDR3 size: 17 residues. The V gene's germline CDR1 is SGDLS and CDR2 YYNGEE. V shed 4 bases, J shed 5 bases, and the junction held 17 bases outside the gene matches. Here the CDR3 DNA reads TGTGCCAGCAGCACCCAACCCGGACTAGTTATCGCCGAGACCCAGTACTTC. It codes for CASSTQPGLVIAETQYF. The whole variable domain, remainder taken from reference TRBV9 and TRBJ2-5, is DSGVTQTPKHLITATGQRVTLRCSPRSGDLSVYWYQQSLDQGLQFLIQYYNGEERAKGNILERFSAQQFPDLHSELNLSSLELGDSALYFCASSTQPGLVIAETQYFGPGTRLLVL.

V is TRBV5-4 and J is TRBJ2-7, with D possibly TRBD2 on 5 matching bases. Trimming shortened V by 1 base and J by 6 bases, and 8 bases separated the two germline ends. Germline lookup yields CDR1 SGHNT and CDR2 YYREEE (reference sequence). CDR3 length equals 12 residues. CDR3: CASSLWAGEQYF. The CDR3 nucleotides read TGTGCCAGCAGCTTGTGGGCGGGCGAGCAGTACTTC.

Note on this clone: A junction boundary mismatches the germline segment, possibly from a read error. The chain carries TRBV11-2 and TRBJ2-1; 10 bases match TRBD2. In germline, CDR1 is SGHAT, CDR2 FQNNGV. The CDR3 has 13 amino acids. CDR3 amino acids: CASSLLLAGLQVF. For the CDR3, the DNA is TGTGCCAGCAGCTTATTACTAGCGGGACTTCAGGTCTTC.

This clone was counted a single time. The chain uses TRBV5-1 and TRBJ2-7, with 13 bases matching TRBD2. Germline V gene data show CDR1 as SGHRS and CDR2 as YFSETQ. The trim removed 3 bases at V and 5 bases at J, leaving 5 bases unmatched. This CDR3 is 15 amino acids long. CDR3 residues: CASSSELAGGHEQYF. DNA for the CDR3: TGCGCCAGCAGCTCAGAACTAGCGGGAGGGCACGAGCAGTACTTC.

The chain joins TRBV6-6 to TRBJ1-2; 8 bases agree with TRBD1. The CDR3 contains 15 residues. Germline V gene data show CDR1 as MNHNY and CDR2 as SVGAGI (reference sequence). J was trimmed by 6 bases and V by 3 bases; bases with no gene match: 9. In DNA form, the CDR3 reads TGTGCCAGCAGTTATAACCCCAACAGGGGGAATGGCTACACCTTC. Protein sequence: CASSYNPNRGNGYTF.

This chain connects TRBV27 to TRBJ2-1; 7 bases fit TRBD2. This CDR3 has 15 amino acids. Germline loops: CDR1 MNHEY, CDR2 SMNVEV (reference sequence). V trimming: 10 bases; J trimming: 3 bases; junction bases outside the gene matches: 12. The CDR3 protein is CATRSLGGYYNEQFF. CDR3 DNA: TGTGCCACCAGATCTTTGGGGGGGTACTACAATGAGCAGTTCTTC.

This chain links TRBV30 with TRBJ2-3, with a weak D call TRBD1 (6 bases). This CDR3 comprises 12 residues. V was trimmed by 7 bases and J by 5 bases, leaving 13 bases between them. Per the germline V gene, CDR1 is GTSNPN and CDR2 is SVGIG (reference sequence). The CDR3 spells CASQGYRDTQYF. The CDR3 nucleotides are TGTGCCTCTCAGGGGTACAGAGATACGCAGTATTTT.

V gene TRBV7-9 combines with J gene TRBJ2-2; 7 nucleotides line up with TRBD1. This CDR3 comprises 15 residues. Germline V gene data show CDR1 as SEHNR and CDR2 as FQNEAQ (reference sequence). V lost 1 base to trimming and J lost 4 bases; unmatched junction nucleotides: 3. CDR3 coding DNA: TGTGCCAGCAGCTTAGGACAGGGATCCACCGGGGAGCTGTTTTTT. It codes for CASSLGQGSTGELFF.